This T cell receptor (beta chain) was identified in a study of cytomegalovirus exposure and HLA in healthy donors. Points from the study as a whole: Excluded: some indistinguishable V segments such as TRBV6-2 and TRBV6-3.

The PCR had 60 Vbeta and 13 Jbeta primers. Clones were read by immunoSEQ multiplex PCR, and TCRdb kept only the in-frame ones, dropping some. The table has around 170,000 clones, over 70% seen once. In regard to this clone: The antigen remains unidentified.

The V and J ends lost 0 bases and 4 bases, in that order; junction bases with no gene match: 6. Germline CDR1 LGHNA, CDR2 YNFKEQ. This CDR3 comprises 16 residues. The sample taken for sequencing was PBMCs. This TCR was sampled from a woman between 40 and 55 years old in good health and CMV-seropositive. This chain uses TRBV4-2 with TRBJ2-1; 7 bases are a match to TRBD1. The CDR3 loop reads CASSQEKQGSYNEQFF. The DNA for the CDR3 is TGTGCCAGCAGCCAAGAAAAACAGGGGAGTTACAATGAGCAGTTCTTC.